This T cell receptor (beta chain) was obtained from a study of response to subunit inactivated influenza vaccine. The ends were cut back, 6 bases at V and 1 base at J, with 7 bases in the middle. This CDR3 is 14 amino acids long. TCRdb re-called the RT-PCR reads through MiXCR, storing one row per CDR3 protein. The top ten clones hold around 10% of a sample with hundreds of thousands of distinct CDR3 sequences, roughly 14% of them seen once. This clonotype was observed many times. The target antigen is unknown. General study results and limits: The authors offered the suggestion that each seasonal influenza vaccination recruits few new T cells.

Sequenced here: PBMCs from blood, sampled about 12 days after vaccination. The genes are TRBV12-3 or TRBV12-4 and TRBJ2-6; no reliable D call. The receptor was isolated from a man aged 50 to 60 who received an inactivated influenza vaccine. The DNA for the CDR3 is TGTGCCAGCAGCCCCCGGTCTGGGGCCAACGTCCTGACTTTC. Translation: CASSPRSGANVLTF.